This T cell receptor beta chain was recorded in a study of blood T cell repertoires in COVID-19. Overall study: From the United States, Italy and Spain came samples of acute and convalescent COVID-19.

Authors' methods: Estimation of nucleated cell counts was performed using reference gene primer amplification. Clones were sequenced by immunoSEQ multiplex PCR, and TCRdb holds only the in-frame ones, with some missing. The V and J calls and clone size come from that table; D and trimming were worked out from the DNA. The table has 140,000 or so clones, 65% to 80% seen once. Sequenced sample: peripheral blood. The clonotype was recovered from a man aged 45-65 years with acute or convalescent COVID-19.

CDR3 DNA sequence: TGTGCCAGCAGCCCTGCAGGGGGCGTTGGAAAACTGTTTTTT. Translating gives CASSPAGGVGKLFF. This rearrangement joins TRBV3-1 (or the pseudogene TRBV3-2) to TRBJ1-4; TRBD1 aligns across 8 bases. J gave up 10 bases and V 4 bases, and 8 bases lay outside the gene matches. Germline assignment: CDR1 LGHDT and CDR2 YNNKEL (reference sequence). CDR3 length equals 14 residues.